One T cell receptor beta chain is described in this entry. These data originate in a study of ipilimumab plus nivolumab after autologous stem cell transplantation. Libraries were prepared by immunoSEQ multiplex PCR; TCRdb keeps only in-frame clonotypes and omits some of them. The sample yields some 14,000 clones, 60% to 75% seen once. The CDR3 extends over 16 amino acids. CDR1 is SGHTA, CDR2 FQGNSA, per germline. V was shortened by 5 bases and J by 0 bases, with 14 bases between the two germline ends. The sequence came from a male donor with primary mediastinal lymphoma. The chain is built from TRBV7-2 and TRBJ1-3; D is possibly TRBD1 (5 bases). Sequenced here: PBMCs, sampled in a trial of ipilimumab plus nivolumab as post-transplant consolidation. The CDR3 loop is CASSTIGQTSGNTIYF. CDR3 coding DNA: TGTGCCAGCAGCACAATTGGACAAACCTCTGGAAACACCATATATTTT.